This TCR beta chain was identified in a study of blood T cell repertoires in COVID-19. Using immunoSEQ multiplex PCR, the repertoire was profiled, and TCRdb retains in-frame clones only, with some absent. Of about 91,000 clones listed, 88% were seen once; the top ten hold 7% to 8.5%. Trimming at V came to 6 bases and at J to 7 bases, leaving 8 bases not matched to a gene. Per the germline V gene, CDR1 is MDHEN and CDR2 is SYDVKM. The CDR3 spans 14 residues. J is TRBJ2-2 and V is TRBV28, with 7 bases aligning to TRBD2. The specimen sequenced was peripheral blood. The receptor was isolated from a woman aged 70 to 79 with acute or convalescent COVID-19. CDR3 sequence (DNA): TGTGCCAGCAGCCCTGGACTAGTCCACGGGGAGCTGTTTTTT. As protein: CASSPGLVHGELFF.